This entry concerns a single T cell receptor (beta chain). Its antigen is not known. The PCR had 60 Vbeta and 13 Jbeta primers. The assay was immunoSEQ multiplex PCR, and TCRdb's table has in-frame clones only and misses some. This sample carries tens of thousands of clones, around 73% of them seen once, and the ten largest clones take 2.5% to 4%. These data originate in a study of cytomegalovirus exposure and HLA in healthy donors. The CDR3 has 14 residues. V was clipped by 0 bases and J by 3 bases, with 8 bases between them. Per germline, CDR1 ENHRY and CDR2 SYGVKD. Notes on the study in general: An Asian-associated ancestry cluster reportedly showed fewer N-insertions than the approximately 700-donor mean in a later analysis. Later on, an analysis showed TCR association rates differing by HLA locus, with DRB1 the most and HLA-C the fewest. In a later analysis, CMV-associated beta chains were mostly HLA-associated, it appeared. Among TCR beta chains, those listed as cytomegalovirus-associated numbered roughly 150.

The clonotype comes from a middle-aged woman in good health and CMV-seronegative. Specimen: PBMCs. The chain combines TRBV10-3 with TRBJ1-1; D call uncertain. CDR3 amino acids: CAISESRWDTEAFF. CDR3 DNA: TGTGCCATCAGTGAGTCGAGGTGGGACACTGAAGCTTTCTTT.